One sample yielded the 30 T cell receptor beta chains listed below, sequenced in a study of high-grade serous ovarian cancer treatment subgroups. Tumor tissue was taken before any definitive surgery or chemotherapy was given. Profiled with immunoSEQ multiplex PCR; TCRdb holds only in-frame clones, not every one. The table includes approximately 6,600 clones, approximately 85% detected once. Sequenced material: tumor tissue. The source is a human donor with high-grade serous ovarian cancer.

CDR3 nucleotide sequence: TGTGCCAGCAGTTTATACCCCCCGGGGGGGTTTGCAGATACGCAGTATTTT. It encodes CASSLYPPGGFADTQYF. The chain employs TRBV27 and TRBJ2-3; 8 nucleotides match TRBD2. The germline V gene encodes CDR1 MNHEY and CDR2 SMNVEV (reference sequence). The CDR3 is 17 residues long. V trimming: 1 base; J trimming: 4 bases; junction bases outside the gene matches: 10.

The gene calls are TRBV5-6 and TRBJ2-4; either TRBD1 or TRBD2 may fit D (5 bases each). CDR1 and CDR2 from the germline V gene are SGHDT and YYEEEE. The CDR3 is made up of 13 amino acids. Trimming removed 4 bases at V and 8 bases at J, with 13 bases between. The CDR3 sequence: CASSGTKADIQYF. The CDR3 DNA follows: TGTGCCAGCAGCGGGACGAAGGCTGACATTCAGTACTTC.

The chain recombines TRBV29-1 with TRBJ2-5; maybe TRBD2 (6 bases). The CDR3 runs to 11 residues. Trimming pared 8 bases from V and 3 bases from J, leaving 10 bases between. Germline CDR1 is SQVTM and CDR2 is ANQGSEA. This CDR3 reads CSLAGKETQYF. The CDR3 coding sequence is TGCAGCCTTGCGGGAAAAGAGACCCAGTACTTC.

This rearrangement joins TRBV28 to TRBJ2-2, with D possibly matching TRBD2 (7 bases). The germline V gene has CDR1 MDHEN and CDR2 SYDVKM. V was pared by 7 bases and J by 4 bases, with 28 bases between. The CDR3 extends over 19 amino acids. The DNA of the CDR3 is TGTGCCAGCAAACCAGAGTTCGGTCTTCAGGGGAGGGGCACCGGGGAGCTGTTTTTT. It translates to CASKPEFGLQGRGTGELFF.

The V and J genes are TRBV19 and TRBJ2-7; 11 positions agree with TRBD2. The germline gives CDR1 LNHDA, CDR2 SQIVND (reference sequence). The junction had 6 bases not matched to a gene; V was cut back by 7 bases and J by 1 base. The CDR3 runs to 15 residues. Here the CDR3 reads CASNQGTSGSYEQYF. The CDR3 nucleotides read TGTGCCAGTAATCAAGGGACTAGCGGATCCTACGAGCAGTACTTC.

The chain combines TRBV28 with TRBJ2-5; TRBD2 aligns across 14 bases. The CDR3 is 21 amino acids. The trim removed 7 bases at V and 4 bases at J, leaving 23 bases unmatched. Germline-derived CDR1 and CDR2 are MDHEN and SYDVKM. CDR3: CASTVGSIRTSGRIFGETQYF. Here the CDR3 DNA reads TGTGCCAGCACCGTGGGGTCCATTCGGACTAGCGGGAGGATATTTGGAGAGACCCAGTACTTC.

The CDR3 loop reads CASSLAGDADTQYF. The DNA of the CDR3 is TGTGCCAGCAGCTTAGCTGGGGATGCAGATACGCAGTATTTT. This chain connects TRBV11-2 to TRBJ2-3; no reliable D call. The CDR3 is made up of 14 amino acids. The ends were cut back, 1 base at V and 4 bases at J, with 9 bases in the middle. Germline V gene sequence: CDR1 SGHAT, CDR2 FQNNGV.

This clone came up once. The chain's CDR3 is CASSIPPLGTALNQPQHF. CDR3 coding DNA: TGTGCCAGTAGTATTCCTCCTCTCGGGACAGCCCTTAATCAGCCCCAGCATTTT. The rearrangement uses TRBV19 and TRBJ1-5; 7 bases line up with TRBD1. Germline CDR1 reads LNHDA; CDR2 reads SQIVND (reference sequence). Trimming took 3 bases from V and 4 from J; bases not matched to a gene: 15. The CDR3 contains 18 residues.

This chain connects TRBV5-1 to TRBJ2-7; TRBD1 matches at 8 bases. Germline lookup yields CDR1 SGHRS and CDR2 YFSETQ. Trimming removed 1 base from V and 3 bases from J; junction bases left unmatched: 0. The CDR3 consists of 13 residues. CDR3 sequence reads: CASSLTGGYEQYF. CDR3 in DNA: TGCGCCAGCAGCTTGACAGGGGGCTACGAGCAGTACTTC.

V usage is TRBV28 and J usage is TRBJ2-2, with 8 bases matching TRBD1. The CDR3 consists of 16 residues. Germline V CDR1 and CDR2: MDHEN, SYDVKM. V shed 6 bases and J 2 bases; nucleotides not matched to a gene: 8. The DNA of the CDR3 is TGTGCCAGCAGCCGTCGCGACAGGGGAAACACCGGGGAGCTGTTTTTT. As protein: CASSRRDRGNTGELFF.

V and J are TRBV7-6 and TRBJ1-2, with 7 bases aligning to TRBD1. The CDR3 runs 14 residues. Trimming took 2 bases from V and 4 from J; bases not matched to a gene: 4. Germline CDR1 is SGHVS and CDR2 is FNYEAQ. DNA of the CDR3: TGTGCCAGCAGCTTATTTACAGGGGCCTATGGCTACACCTTC. Its translation: CASSLFTGAYGYTF.

As concerns this clone: The same CDR3 arises from other DNA sequences in this sample as well. The chain recombines TRBV7-2 with TRBJ2-5; D uncertain. V lost 5 bases, J lost 1 base, and 2 bases lay in between. The CDR3 totals 11 residues. The germline CDR1 and CDR2 sequences are SGHTA and FQGNSA. Here the CDR3 reads CASSSQETQYF. For the CDR3, the DNA is TGTGCCAGCAGCAGCCAAGAGACCCAGTACTTC.

The rearrangement links TRBV5-4 to TRBJ2-1; possible D gene TRBD2, 5 bases. The CDR3 consists of 15 residues. V lost 4 bases, J lost 8 bases, and 19 bases lay in between. The germline CDR1 and CDR2 sequences are SGHNT and YYREEE (reference sequence). The CDR3: CASSPRTGSTYEQFF. DNA of the CDR3: TGTGCCAGCAGCCCGCGGACTGGCTCGACCTATGAGCAGTTCTTC.

This chain joins TRBV9 and TRBJ2-3; 9 bases align to TRBD2. The CDR3 runs 20 residues. In germline, CDR1 is SGDLS, CDR2 YYNGEE. J gave up 1 base and V 2 bases, and 17 bases lay outside the gene matches. The CDR3 protein is CASSVGNSGSATSRTDTQYF. The CDR3 nucleotides are TGTGCCAGCAGCGTCGGTAATAGCGGGAGTGCCACTTCGCGCACAGATACGCAGTATTTT.

The V call is TRBV2, the J call TRBJ1-1; unclear D gene. The germline V gene has CDR1 SNHLY and CDR2 FYNNEI. Trimming pared 7 bases from V and 1 base from J, leaving 13 bases between. CDR3 length: 14 amino acids. CDR3 in amino acids: CASIYSGKNTEAFF. CDR3 sequence (DNA): TGTGCCAGCATTTATAGCGGGAAGAACACTGAAGCTTTCTTT.

The rearrangement uses TRBV30 and TRBJ1-6; D is uncertain. The germline gives CDR1 GTSNPN, CDR2 SVGIG (reference sequence). V was trimmed by 3 bases and J by 7 bases, leaving 13 bases between them. The CDR3 consists of 14 residues. The CDR3 sequence: CAWRDYLGNSPLHF. The DNA of the CDR3 is TGTGCCTGGAGGGATTATTTGGGGAATTCACCCCTCCACTTT.

This chain joins TRBV5-1 and TRBJ1-2; a weak D match, TRBD1 (5 bases). Trimming cost V 6 bases and J 6 bases, with 15 bases left between them. In germline, CDR1 is SGHRS, CDR2 YFSETQ. The CDR3 length is 13 residues. Here the CDR3 DNA reads TGCGCCAGCAACAAGGGGCAGAGTGATGGCTACACCTTC. Protein: CASNKGQSDGYTF.

This rearrangement joins TRBV19 to TRBJ2-3; 7 bases line up with TRBD1. The CDR3 length is 15 residues. Trimming removed 4 bases from V and 2 bases from J; junction bases left unmatched: 6. The V gene's germline CDR1 is LNHDA and CDR2 SQIVND (reference sequence). This CDR3 is CASSSRTGYTDTQYF. The CDR3 DNA is TGTGCCAGTAGTAGTCGGACAGGCTACACAGATACGCAGTATTTT.

This chain joins TRBV9 and TRBJ2-5; TRBD1 is a possible D gene (6 bases). Trimming took off 1 base at V and 5 bases at J, with 12 bases between the two ends. Germline loops: CDR1 SGDLS, CDR2 YYNGEE. The CDR3 sequence is 14 residues long. The CDR3 protein is CASSVRGGVETQYF. CDR3 DNA sequence: TGTGCCAGCAGCGTAAGAGGGGGTGTCGAGACCCAGTACTTC.

The rearrangement uses TRBV10-2 and TRBJ2-3, with 8 bases that match TRBD2. This CDR3 is built from 14 residues. Per the germline V gene, CDR1 is WSHSY and CDR2 is SAAADI. V trimming: 3 bases; J trimming: 11 bases; junction bases outside the gene matches: 10. CDR3 coding DNA: TGCGCCAGCAGTGACCCACTAGCGGAGGTGAAGCAGTATTTT. Translation gives CASSDPLAEVKQYF.

V usage is TRBV7-9 and J usage is TRBJ2-2, with 7 bases that match TRBD1. This CDR3 is built from 18 residues. J lost 0 bases, V lost 1 base, and 8 bases had no gene match. Germline V gene lookup returns CDR1 SEHNR and CDR2 FQNEAQ (reference sequence). The CDR3 sequence is CASSLVVGTASNTGELFF. In DNA, the CDR3 is TGTGCCAGCAGCTTAGTAGTCGGGACAGCATCGAACACCGGGGAGCTGTTTTTT.

V and J are TRBV5-4 and TRBJ2-1, with no clear D. The CDR3 is 16 residues long. Germline assignment: CDR1 SGHNT and CDR2 YYREEE (reference sequence). Trimming cost V 0 bases and J 5 bases, with 15 bases left between them. CDR3 bases: TGTGCCAGCAGCTTGGGGGCCCCCAAGAATAACAATGAGCAGTTCTTC. This gives the protein CASSLGAPKNNNEQFF.

The gene calls are TRBV19 and TRBJ1-5, with D possibly TRBD1 on 6 matching bases. V dropped 2 bases and J dropped 10 bases, with 15 bases sitting between them. Germline-derived CDR1 and CDR2 are LNHDA and SQIVND (reference sequence). The CDR3 spans 14 residues. The CDR3: CASSITAGAQPQHF. The CDR3 DNA follows: TGTGCCAGTAGTATAACCGCGGGGGCGCAACCCCAGCATTTT.

The chain carries TRBV29-1 and TRBJ2-3; 7 positions agree with TRBD1. This CDR3 contains 12 residues. The V gene's germline CDR1 is SQVTM and CDR2 ANQGSEA. With V trimmed by 2 bases and J by 4 bases, 0 bases remained unmatched. The CDR3 nucleotides are TGCAGCGTTGAACAGGGGGCAGATACGCAGTATTTT. Encoded protein: CSVEQGADTQYF.

V is TRBV11-2 and J is TRBJ2-5; 9 bases agree with TRBD1. The assigned J gene may be wrong: the sequence end matches TRBJ2-7 better. The CDR3 loop spans 14 amino acids. Germline CDR1 is SGHAT and CDR2 is FQNNGV. This CDR3 reads CASSLDRGPYEQYF. The CDR3 DNA sequence: TGTGCCAGCAGCTTGGACAGGGGCCCATACGAGCAGTACTTC.

The sample holds one count of this clone. This chain uses TRBV28 with TRBJ1-2; 7 positions match TRBD1. The J segment lost 0 bases and the V segment lost 6 bases, leaving 4 bases of the junction unmatched. The length of the CDR3 is 14 residues. Germline assignment: CDR1 MDHEN and CDR2 SYDVKM. CDR3 sequence reads: CASSYRGTNYGYTF. In nucleotides, the CDR3 is TGTGCCAGCAGCTACAGGGGTACTAACTATGGCTACACCTTC.

CDR3: CASSLLQETQYF. The CDR3 DNA reads as TGTGCCAGCAGTTTACTCCAAGAGACCCAGTACTTC. V and J are TRBV27 and TRBJ2-5; no definite D call. This CDR3 is built from 12 residues. The V gene lost 2 bases and the J gene lost 1 base, with 2 bases spanning the gap. Germline assignment: CDR1 MNHEY and CDR2 SMNVEV (reference sequence).

The chain employs TRBV19 and TRBJ2-5, with 7 nucleotides matching TRBD1. From germline, CDR1 is LNHDA and CDR2 SQIVND (reference sequence). The length of the CDR3 is 13 residues. J lost 5 bases, V lost 3 bases, and 3 bases had no gene match. Here the CDR3 reads CASSIQGVETQYF. The CDR3 DNA sequence: TGTGCCAGTAGTATCCAGGGGGTGGAGACCCAGTACTTC. Supplemented by reference TRBV19 and TRBJ2-5, the full variable domain reads DGGITQSPKYLFRKEGQNVTLSCEQNLNHDAMYWYRQDPGQGLRLIYYSQIVNDFQKGDIAEGYSVSREKKESFPLTVTSAQKNPTAFYLCASSIQGVETQYFGPGTRLLVL.

V and J are TRBV23-1 and TRBJ2-7; D is uncertain. TRBV23-1 is sorted into the ORF group, with uncertain function. The CDR3 is 14 amino acids. The germline V and J ends were trimmed by 5 bases and 1 base, with 12 bases remaining between them. CDR3 DNA: TGCGCCAGCAGTTCCCGACTGATTTCCTACGAGCAGTACTTC. It translates to CASSSRLISYEQYF.

This clone has a single count. The chain has TRBV5-4 and TRBJ1-1; D possibly corresponds to TRBD1 (5 bases). The germline gives CDR1 SGHNT, CDR2 YYREEE (reference sequence). The CDR3 consists of 15 residues. Trimming cost V 3 bases and J 6 bases, with 18 bases left between them. CDR3: CASSSLQVVGAEAFF. The CDR3 DNA is TGTGCCAGCAGCTCTTTACAGGTGGTGGGGGCTGAAGCTTTCTTT. Full variable domain (outside the CDR3, taken from reference TRBV5-4 and TRBJ1-1): ETGVTQSPTHLIKTRGQQVTLRCSSQSGHNTVSWYQQALGQGPQFIFQYYREEENGRGNFPPRFSGLQFPNYSSELNVNALELDDSALYLCASSSLQVVGAEAFFGQGTRLTVV.